This is a list of T cell receptor beta chains from one sample in a study of graft-versus-host responses after intestinal transplantation. TCRdb's copy holds only in-frame clones and misses some; the assay was immunoSEQ multiplex PCR. In the table there are some 55,000 clones, 75% to 95% of which are singletons. The specimen comprised PBMCs, sampled nearly 670 days after intestinal transplant. The receptors were gathered from a human patient who received an intestinal transplant, so some T cells may come from the graft donor. Both conserved end residues are part of each CDR3. D genes are given only for firm matches.

D gene,J gene,V gene,CDR3 DNA,CDR3 protein
TRBD1,TRBJ2-2,TRBV6-7,TGTGCCAGCAGTTACTCCCCTCGGGCCAGGGGGCTTACCGGGGAGCTGTTTTTT,CASSYSPRARGLTGELFF
TRBD1,TRBJ1-3,TRBV2,TGTGCCAGCAGTGTGGGACAGGGATCTGGAAACACCATATATTTT,CASSVGQGSGNTIYF